The 17 T cell receptor beta chains given below trace back to one sample, sequenced in a study of graft-versus-host responses after intestinal transplantation. Assay: immunoSEQ multiplex PCR; the TCRdb copy retains only in-frame clones and omits some. The table has about 5,100 clones, 60% to 80% seen once; the top ten hold more than 35%. The sample in question was PBMCs, obtained roughly 47 weeks after intestinal transplant. These receptors came from a human patient who received an intestinal transplant, so some T cells may come from the graft donor.

This clone was counted a few times. The chain links TRBV6-5 to TRBJ1-5, with TRBD1 as a possible D gene (5 bases). The germline V gene encodes CDR1 MNHEY and CDR2 SVGAGI. The CDR3 consists of 13 residues. V was cut by 2 bases and J by 4 bases, with 6 bases left in between. CDR3 sequence: CASSYKGNQPQHF. CDR3 nucleotides: TGTGCCAGCAGTTACAAGGGGAATCAGCCCCAGCATTTT.

The chain uses TRBV19 and TRBJ1-1; unclear D gene. Germline-derived CDR1 and CDR2 are LNHDA and SQIVND (reference sequence). V dropped 2 bases and J dropped 1 base, with 8 bases sitting between them. There are 14 residues in the CDR3. CDR3: CASSINKQNTEAFF. CDR3 DNA sequence: TGTGCCAGTAGTATAAACAAACAGAACACTGAAGCTTTCTTT.

The chain uses TRBV5-6 and TRBJ2-1, with D unresolved. The germline V and J ends were trimmed by 1 base and 3 bases, with 8 bases remaining between them. The CDR3 loop spans 14 amino acids. Looked up from germline, CDR1 is SGHDT and CDR2 is YYEEEE. CDR3 region: CASSLWSLYNEQFF. CDR3 coding DNA: TGTGCCAGCAGCTTGTGGTCACTCTACAATGAGCAGTTCTTC.

This clone showed up just a few times. This rearrangement joins TRBV7-5 to TRBJ2-2. TRBV7-5 is a recognized pseudogene. This CDR3 comprises 14 residues. In nucleotides, the CDR3 is TGTGCCAGCAGCTTAAATCAAGGGACCGGGGAGCTGTTTTTT. This gives the protein CASSLNQGTGELFF.

This chain joins TRBV6-4 and TRBJ2-7; 7 bases are shared with TRBD2. The trim removed 0 bases at V and 4 bases at J, leaving 3 bases unmatched. The CDR3 consists of 14 residues. Germline loops: CDR1 MRHNA, CDR2 SNTAGT. The CDR3 reads CASSDSRGKYEQYF. In DNA, the CDR3 is TGTGCCAGCAGTGACTCGCGGGGGAAGTACGAGCAGTACTTC.

The sample holds one count of this clone. V usage is TRBV5-1 and J usage is TRBJ1-1; 10 bases are shared with TRBD1. Germline loops: CDR1 SGHRS, CDR2 YFSETQ. J lost 7 bases, V lost 2 bases, and 5 bases had no gene match. The CDR3 has 14 amino acids. The CDR3 DNA sequence: TGCGCCAGCAGCTTCGGCCGGGACAGGGGTGAAGCTTTCTTT. Its protein is CASSFGRDRGEAFF. Filled out from reference TRBV5-1 and TRBJ1-1, the complete variable domain reads KAGVTQTPRYLIKTRGQQVTLSCSPISGHRSVSWYQQTPGQGLQFLFEYFSETQRNKGNFPGRFSGRQFSNSRSEMNVSTLELGDSALYLCASSFGRDRGEAFFGQGTRLTVV.

The J gene is TRBJ2-7, the V gene TRBV5-8, with D tentatively TRBD2 (6 bases). The CDR3 runs 14 residues. From germline, CDR1 is SGHTS and CDR2 YDEGEE. V was pared by 1 base and J by 3 bases, with 11 bases between. CDR3 bases: TGTGCCAGCAGCTTGCGGGGACTGGACTACGAGCAGTACTTC. Translating gives CASSLRGLDYEQYF.

The chain employs TRBV6-4 and TRBJ2-2; 8 bases agree with TRBD1. The CDR3 sequence is 15 residues long. Trimming took 2 bases from V and 1 from J; bases not matched to a gene: 0. Germline CDR1 reads MRHNA; CDR2 reads SNTAGT. In DNA, the CDR3 is TGTGCCAGCAGTGACGGGACAGGGAACACCGGGGAGCTGTTTTTT. Its protein product is CASSDGTGNTGELFF.

The CDR3 protein is CASSLMAGKNTEAFF. The CDR3 DNA is TGTGCCAGCAGCTTGATGGCCGGGAAGAACACTGAAGCTTTCTTT. The chain uses TRBV7-9 and TRBJ1-1, with unresolved D. The germline V and J ends were trimmed by 3 bases and 1 base, with 12 bases remaining between them. Germline values: CDR1 SEHNR, CDR2 FQNEAQ (reference sequence). This CDR3 comprises 15 residues.

The chain recombines TRBV30 with TRBJ1-1, with 8 bases identical to TRBD1. The germline gives CDR1 GTSNPN, CDR2 SVGIG (reference sequence). The CDR3 consists of 14 residues. V was pared by 0 bases and J by 8 bases, with 8 bases of the junction left unmatched. CDR3 in DNA: TGTGCCTGGAGTGTACGGGACAGGAGGGCCGAAGCTTTCTTT. This encodes CAWSVRDRRAEAFF.

The chain has TRBV29-1 and TRBJ2-7; 9 bases are shared with TRBD2. Germline V gene sequence: CDR1 SQVTM, CDR2 ANQGSEA. Trimming cost V 6 bases and J 2 bases; bases outside gene matches: 8. The CDR3 extends over 14 amino acids. As DNA, the CDR3 is TGCAGCGTGGTTAGACTAGCGGCTACCTACGAGCAGTACTTC. Translation gives CSVVRLAATYEQYF.

This chain joins TRBV19 and TRBJ1-5, with D hard to call. The germline V gene encodes CDR1 LNHDA and CDR2 SQIVND (reference sequence). The CDR3 spans 14 residues. V lost 2 bases and J 0 bases, leaving 5 bases between the germline ends. The CDR3 loop reads CASSIRVSNQPQHF. As DNA, the CDR3 is TGTGCCAGTAGTATAAGGGTTAGCAATCAGCCCCAGCATTTT.

V usage is TRBV29-1 and J usage is TRBJ2-3; 9 nucleotides line up with TRBD1. Germline loops: CDR1 SQVTM, CDR2 ANQGSEA. The CDR3 runs to 13 residues. V shed 8 bases and J 1 base; nucleotides not matched to a gene: 4. The CDR3 region is CSYRDRGTDTQYF. The CDR3 DNA reads as TGCAGCTACCGGGACAGGGGCACAGATACGCAGTATTTT.

V and J are TRBV7-8 and TRBJ2-1, with no clear D. Germline V lookup: CDR1 SGHVS, CDR2 FQNEAQ. The ends were cut back, 4 bases at V and 0 bases at J, with 10 bases in the middle. This CDR3 has 15 amino acids. The CDR3 coding sequence is TGTGCCAGCAGCTCATTAGAGTACTCCTACAATGAGCAGTTCTTC. It is translated as CASSSLEYSYNEQFF.

The chain is built from TRBV5-1 and TRBJ2-4; TRBD1 or TRBD2 may be the D gene (5 bases each). The CDR3 consists of 12 residues. Deletions cut 4 bases from V and 8 bases from J, with 10 bases between. CDR1 SGHRS and CDR2 YFSETQ come from the germline V gene. The DNA for the CDR3 is TGCGCCAGCAGCGACAGAGGGGACATTCAGTACTTC. As protein: CASSDRGDIQYF.

This clone was detected only once. The chain is built from TRBV6-5 and TRBJ1-1; D is ambiguous. V lost 5 bases and J lost 6, with 16 bases in between. Germline-derived CDR1 and CDR2 are MNHEY and SVGAGI. The CDR3 totals 14 residues. For the CDR3, the DNA is TGTGCCAGCAGTCTCCTCGGACTGACGTCTGAAGCTTTCTTT. It translates to CASSLLGLTSEAFF.

The genes are TRBV5-1 and TRBJ2-1; TRBD2 matches 10 bases. The ends lost 10 bases at V and 10 bases at J; junction bases unmatched: 11. Per the germline V gene, CDR1 is SGHRS and CDR2 is YFSETQ. CDR3 length equals 13 residues. The CDR3 region has the DNA TGCGCCTCCAGACTAGCGGGCGCTACAGAGCAGTTCTTC. This gives the protein CASRLAGATEQFF.